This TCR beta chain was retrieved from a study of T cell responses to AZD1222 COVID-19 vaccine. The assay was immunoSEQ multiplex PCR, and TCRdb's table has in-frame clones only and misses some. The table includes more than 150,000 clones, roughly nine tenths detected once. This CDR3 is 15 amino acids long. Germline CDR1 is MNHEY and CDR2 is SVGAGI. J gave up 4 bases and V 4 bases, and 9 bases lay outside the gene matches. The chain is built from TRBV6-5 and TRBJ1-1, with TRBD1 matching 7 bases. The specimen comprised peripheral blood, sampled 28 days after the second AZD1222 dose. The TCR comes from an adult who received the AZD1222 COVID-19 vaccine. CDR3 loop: CASSLITGASTEAFF. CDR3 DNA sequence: TGTGCCAGCAGTTTAATAACAGGGGCGAGCACTGAAGCTTTCTTT.